This TCR beta chain was sequenced in a study of T cells expressing NK-cell markers. Study outcomes and limitations: There remained a lack of clarity about HCMV specificity of expanded NKG2C+ T cell clones. In about six donors, dominant CD3+CD56+NKG2C+ clones formed roughly 1.0-7.5% of CD8+ cells.

Per germline, CDR1 SQVTM and CDR2 ANQGSEA. The CDR3 runs 12 residues. From the 5' RACE reads, TCRdb lists one entry per CDR3 protein and no DNA. This table holds some 140,000 distinct CDR3 sequences. Of note for this clonotype: Its cognate antigen is unknown.

Material for sequencing was blood T cells: a sorted CD56 or NKG2C T cell subset, CD4+ or CD8+ T cells, or bulk PBMC T cells (not recorded which). The rearrangement links TRBV29-1 to TRBJ2-1; TCRdb's D call of TRBD2 is untestable without DNA. The receptor was isolated from a woman aged 45 to 65 in good health. This CDR3 reads CSWGSGGDEQFF.